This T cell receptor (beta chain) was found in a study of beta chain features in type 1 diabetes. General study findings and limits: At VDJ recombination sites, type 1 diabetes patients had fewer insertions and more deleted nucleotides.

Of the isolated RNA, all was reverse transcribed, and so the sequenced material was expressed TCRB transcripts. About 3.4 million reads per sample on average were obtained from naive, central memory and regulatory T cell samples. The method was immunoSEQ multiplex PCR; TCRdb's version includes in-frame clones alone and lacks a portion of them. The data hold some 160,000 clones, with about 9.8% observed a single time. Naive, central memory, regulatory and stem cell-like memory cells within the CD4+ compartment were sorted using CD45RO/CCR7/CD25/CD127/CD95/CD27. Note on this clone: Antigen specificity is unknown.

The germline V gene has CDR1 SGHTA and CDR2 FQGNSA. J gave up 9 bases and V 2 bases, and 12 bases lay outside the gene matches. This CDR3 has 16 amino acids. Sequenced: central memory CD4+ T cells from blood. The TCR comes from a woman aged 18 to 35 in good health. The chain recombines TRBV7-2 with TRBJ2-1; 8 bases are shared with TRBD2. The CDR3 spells CASSLMWGLVFREQFF. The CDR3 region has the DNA TGTGCCAGCAGCTTAATGTGGGGACTAGTTTTTCGTGAGCAGTTCTTC.